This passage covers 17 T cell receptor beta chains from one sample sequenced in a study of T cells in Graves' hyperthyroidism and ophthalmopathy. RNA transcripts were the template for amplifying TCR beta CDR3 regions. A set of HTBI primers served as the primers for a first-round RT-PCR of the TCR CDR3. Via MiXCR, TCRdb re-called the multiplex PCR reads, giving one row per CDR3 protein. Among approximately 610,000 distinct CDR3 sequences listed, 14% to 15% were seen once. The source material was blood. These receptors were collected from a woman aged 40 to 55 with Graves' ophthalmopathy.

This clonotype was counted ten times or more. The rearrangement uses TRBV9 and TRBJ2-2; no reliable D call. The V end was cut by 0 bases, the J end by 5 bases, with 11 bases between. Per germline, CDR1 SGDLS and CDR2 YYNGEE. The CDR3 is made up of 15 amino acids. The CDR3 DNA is TGTGCCAGCAGCGTAGGCGGTAGTGGAACCGGGGAGCTGTTTTTT. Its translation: CASSVGGSGTGELFF.

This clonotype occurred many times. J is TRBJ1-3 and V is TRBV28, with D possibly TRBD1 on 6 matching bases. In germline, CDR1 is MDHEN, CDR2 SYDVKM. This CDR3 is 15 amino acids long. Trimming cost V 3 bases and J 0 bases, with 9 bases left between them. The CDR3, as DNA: TGTGCCAGCAGTTTCGGGACAATCTCTGGAAACACCATATATTTT. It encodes CASSFGTISGNTIYF.

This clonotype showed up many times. The CDR3 nucleotides are TGCAGCGTAGGGACTAGCGGGAGCAGGTACGAGCAGTACTTC. It yields the protein CSVGTSGSRYEQYF. The V call is TRBV29-1, the J call TRBJ2-7; 14 bases are a match to TRBD2. V lost 6 bases, J lost 4 bases, and 5 bases stayed unmatched. This CDR3 has 14 amino acids. Germline lookup yields CDR1 SQVTM and CDR2 ANQGSEA.

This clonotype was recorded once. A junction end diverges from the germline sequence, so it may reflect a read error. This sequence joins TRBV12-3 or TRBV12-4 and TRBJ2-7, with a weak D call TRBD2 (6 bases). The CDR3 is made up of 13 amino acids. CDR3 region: CASKTPGGYEQYF. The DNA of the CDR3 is TGCGCCAGCAAAACCCCCGGAGGGTACGAGCAGTACTTC.

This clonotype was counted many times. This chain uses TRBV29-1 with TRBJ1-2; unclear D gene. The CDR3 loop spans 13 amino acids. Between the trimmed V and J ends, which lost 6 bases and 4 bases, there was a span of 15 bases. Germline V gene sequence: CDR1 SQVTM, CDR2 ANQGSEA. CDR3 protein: CSVLTQTFYGYTF. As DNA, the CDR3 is TGCAGCGTCTTAACTCAGACCTTCTATGGCTACACCTTC.

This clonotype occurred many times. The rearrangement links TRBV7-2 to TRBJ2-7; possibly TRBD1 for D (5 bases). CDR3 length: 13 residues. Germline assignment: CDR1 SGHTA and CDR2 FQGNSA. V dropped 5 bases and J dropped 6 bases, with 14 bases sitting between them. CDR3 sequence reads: CASSPPDRGEQYF. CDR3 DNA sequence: TGTGCCAGCAGCCCTCCGGATAGGGGCGAGCAGTACTTC. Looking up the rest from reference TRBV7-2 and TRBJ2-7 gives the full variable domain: GAGVSQSPSNKVTEKGKDVELRCDPISGHTALYWYRQSLGQGLEFLIYFQGNSAPDKSGLPSDRFSAERTGGSVSTLTIQRTQQEDSAVYLCASSPPDRGEQYFGPGTRLTVT.

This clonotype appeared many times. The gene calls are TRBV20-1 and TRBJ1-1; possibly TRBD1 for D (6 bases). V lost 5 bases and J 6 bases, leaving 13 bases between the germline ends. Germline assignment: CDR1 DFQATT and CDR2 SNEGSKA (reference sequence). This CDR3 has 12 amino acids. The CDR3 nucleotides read TGCAGTGCTTTACAGGGTTCCGCTGAAGCTTTCTTT. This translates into CSALQGSAEAFF.

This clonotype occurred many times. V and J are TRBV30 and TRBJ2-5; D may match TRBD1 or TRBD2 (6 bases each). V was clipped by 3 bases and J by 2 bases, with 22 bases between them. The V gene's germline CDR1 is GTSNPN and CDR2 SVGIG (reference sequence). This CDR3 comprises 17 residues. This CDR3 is CAWRSGAAKEFQETQYF. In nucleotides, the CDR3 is TGTGCCTGGAGGTCGGGGGCGGCTAAGGAATTTCAAGAGACCCAGTACTTC.

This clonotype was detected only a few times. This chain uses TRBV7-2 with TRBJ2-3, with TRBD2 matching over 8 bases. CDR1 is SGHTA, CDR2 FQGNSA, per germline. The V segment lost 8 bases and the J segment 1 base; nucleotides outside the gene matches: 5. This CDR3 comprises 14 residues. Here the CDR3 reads CASSGGEGTDTQYF. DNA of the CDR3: TGTGCCAGCTCGGGGGGGGAGGGCACAGATACGCAGTATTTT.

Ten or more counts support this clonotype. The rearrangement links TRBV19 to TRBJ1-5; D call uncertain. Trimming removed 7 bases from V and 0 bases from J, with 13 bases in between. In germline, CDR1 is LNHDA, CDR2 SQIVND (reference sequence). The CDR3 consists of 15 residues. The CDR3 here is CASTRTGHSNQPQHF. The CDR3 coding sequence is TGTGCCAGTACCCGGACTGGGCATAGCAATCAGCCCCAGCATTTT. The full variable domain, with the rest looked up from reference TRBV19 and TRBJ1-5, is DGGITQSPKYLFRKEGQNVTLSCEQNLNHDAMYWYRQDPGQGLRLIYYSQIVNDFQKGDIAEGYSVSREKKESFPLTVTSAQKNPTAFYLCASTRTGHSNQPQHFGDGTRLSIL.

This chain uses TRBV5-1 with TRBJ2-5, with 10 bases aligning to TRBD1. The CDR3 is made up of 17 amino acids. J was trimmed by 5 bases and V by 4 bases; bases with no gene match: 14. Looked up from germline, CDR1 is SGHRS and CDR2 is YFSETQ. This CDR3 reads CASSAGQGLPHRETQYF. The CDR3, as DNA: TGCGCCAGCAGCGCGGGACAGGGGTTACCCCATAGGGAGACCCAGTACTTC.

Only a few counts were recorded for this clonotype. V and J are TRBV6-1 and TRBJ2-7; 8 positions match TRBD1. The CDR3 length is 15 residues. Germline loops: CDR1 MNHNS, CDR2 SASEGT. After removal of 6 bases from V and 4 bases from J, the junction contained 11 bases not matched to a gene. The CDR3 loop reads CASRPLSQGAYEQYF. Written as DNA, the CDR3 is TGTGCCAGCAGGCCTTTGTCTCAGGGGGCTTACGAGCAGTACTTC.

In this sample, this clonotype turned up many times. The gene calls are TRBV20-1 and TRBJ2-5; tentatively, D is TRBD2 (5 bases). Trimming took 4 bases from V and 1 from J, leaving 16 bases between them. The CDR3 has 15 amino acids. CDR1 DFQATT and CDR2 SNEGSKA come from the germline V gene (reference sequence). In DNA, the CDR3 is TGCAGTGCTAAGGGTCTAAGCGGATTCCAAGAGACCCAGTACTTC. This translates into CSAKGLSGFQETQYF.

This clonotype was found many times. The CDR3 DNA reads as TGTGCCAGCAGTGAAACGACCGACAGCCCCGAGCAGTACTTC. It is translated as CASSETTDSPEQYF. V gene TRBV2 combines with J gene TRBJ2-7, with a possible D match to TRBD1 (5 bases). Germline CDR1 SNHLY, CDR2 FYNNEI. The CDR3 sequence is 14 residues long. V was shortened by 2 bases and J by 6 bases, with 14 bases between the two germline ends.

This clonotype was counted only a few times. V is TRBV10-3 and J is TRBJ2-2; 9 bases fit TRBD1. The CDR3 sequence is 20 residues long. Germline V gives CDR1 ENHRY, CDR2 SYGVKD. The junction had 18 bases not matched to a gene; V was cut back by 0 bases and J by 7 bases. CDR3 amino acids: CAISESPKQGAIRKIGELFF. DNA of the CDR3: TGTGCCATCAGTGAGTCCCCCAAACAGGGGGCGATAAGAAAGATCGGGGAGCTGTTTTTT.

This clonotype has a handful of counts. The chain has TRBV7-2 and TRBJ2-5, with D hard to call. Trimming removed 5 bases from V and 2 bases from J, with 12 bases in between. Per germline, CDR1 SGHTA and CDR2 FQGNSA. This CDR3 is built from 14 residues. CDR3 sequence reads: CASSIETEQETQYF. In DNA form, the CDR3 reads TGTGCCAGCAGCATAGAGACGGAGCAAGAGACCCAGTACTTC.

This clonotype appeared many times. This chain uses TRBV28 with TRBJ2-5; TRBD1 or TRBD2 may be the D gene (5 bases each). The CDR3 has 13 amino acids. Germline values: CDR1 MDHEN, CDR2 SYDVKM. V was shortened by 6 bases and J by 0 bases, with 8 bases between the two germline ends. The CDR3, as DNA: TGTGCCAGCAGGACGGGGCACCAAGAGACCCAGTACTTC. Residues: CASRTGHQETQYF.